This note documents a single T cell receptor (beta chain) sequence. Its ends do not fully match the called genes, so a read error is possible. The data derive from a study of OX40 agonist ivuxolimab in advanced cancers. CDR1 is SSHAT and CDR2 is FNYEAQ in the germline V gene (reference sequence). This CDR3 contains 13 residues. Profiled with immunoSEQ multiplex PCR; TCRdb holds only in-frame clones, not every one. This table has tens of thousands of clones, 65% to 85% appearing once. The sample was CD4+ or CD8+ T cells sorted from blood, taken in a trial of the OX40 agonist ivuxolimab. The chain combines TRBV7-7 with TRBJ1-1; TRBD1 might be the D (5 bases). This TCR came from an adult with an advanced solid tumor such as melanoma, head and neck, liver or kidney cancer. The DNA for the CDR3 is TGTGCTAGCAGCCGGGGACCGGGGACTGAAGCTTTCTTT. Its translation is CASSRGPGTEAFF.